This TCR beta chain originates from a study of cytomegalovirus exposure and HLA in healthy donors. Broader study findings: High sensitivity and specificity were reportedly achieved when the classifier diagnosed cytomegalovirus status. Upon later analysis, HLA-associated TCR beta chains proved more clonally expanded than other, equally common chains.

PCR primers comprised 60 Vbeta and 13 Jbeta primers. This table comes from immunoSEQ multiplex PCR, and its TCRdb copy is limited to in-frame clones, with some not included. This table has about 110,000 clones, around 80% appearing once. This clone was seen a handful of times. Antigen unknown. A read error may produce the germline difference seen at one junction end. Sequencing was performed on PBMCs. This receptor was identified in a man between 40 and 49 years old in good health and CMV-seronegative.

The CDR3 protein is CSSSPSLVAGVETQYF. CDR3 sequence (DNA): TGTTCCAGCAGCCCTTCGCTAGTAGCGGGGGTGGAGACCCAGTACTTC. This chain links TRBV7-9 with TRBJ2-5, with TRBD2 matching 9 bases. The CDR3 spans 16 residues. Per the germline V gene, CDR1 is SEHNR and CDR2 is FQNEAQ (reference sequence).